This T cell receptor beta chain is drawn from a study of Ad26.COV2.S vaccination and SARS-CoV-2 variants. The treatment was: around 19 received Ad26.COV2.S at low or high dose, single or two shots; about 5 received placebo; per-sample allocation not given. After the first vaccine or placebo injection, samples were drawn on day 63. Generated by immunoSEQ multiplex PCR, the TCRdb table keeps only in-frame clones and is missing some. The table has about 440,000 clones, about 92% seen once. The V segment lost 8 bases and the J segment 8 bases; nucleotides outside the gene matches: 5. CDR3 length equals 13 residues. CDR1 is LNHDA and CDR2 is SQIVND in the germline V gene (reference sequence).

The origin of this receptor is a person aged 18-65 years who received the Ad26.COV2.S COVID-19 vaccine or a placebo. This chain joins TRBV19 and TRBJ2-1; 11 bases agree with TRBD1. The input for sequencing was peripheral blood, taken in a trial of Ad26.COV2.S vaccine versus placebo. The CDR3 DNA reads as TGTGCCAGTGTGGACAGGGGGCTGGATGAGCAGTTCTTC. It specifies CASVDRGLDEQFF.